The present T cell receptor beta chain was sequenced within a study of blood T cell repertoires in COVID-19. Study-level background: Material from acute and convalescent COVID-19 was sourced from the United States, Italy and Spain. Nucleic acid was either cDNA or gDNA, and it came from T cells, B-cell-depleted T cells, or PBMCs.

The V and J ends lost 2 bases and 7 bases respectively, with 15 bases between them. This CDR3 contains 15 residues. Germline assignment: CDR1 MNHNS and CDR2 SASEGT. As handled by the study authors: The assay estimated nucleated cells by amplifying reference gene primers. Assay: immunoSEQ multiplex PCR; the TCRdb copy retains only in-frame clones and omits some. The D gene and trimming were derived from the DNA, and the V and J assignments and clone size from that table. The data contain about 40,000 clones, roughly 84% of them seen just once; the ten biggest clones take up approximately 2%. The sequence derives from a human donor in a cohort sampled during active COVID-19. The chain couples TRBV6-1 to TRBJ1-5; possibly TRBD1 for D (6 bases). Material for sequencing was peripheral blood. CDR3: CASSETVGAEQPQHF. The CDR3 bases are TGTGCCAGCAGTGAAACAGTGGGGGCGGAACAGCCCCAGCATTTT.